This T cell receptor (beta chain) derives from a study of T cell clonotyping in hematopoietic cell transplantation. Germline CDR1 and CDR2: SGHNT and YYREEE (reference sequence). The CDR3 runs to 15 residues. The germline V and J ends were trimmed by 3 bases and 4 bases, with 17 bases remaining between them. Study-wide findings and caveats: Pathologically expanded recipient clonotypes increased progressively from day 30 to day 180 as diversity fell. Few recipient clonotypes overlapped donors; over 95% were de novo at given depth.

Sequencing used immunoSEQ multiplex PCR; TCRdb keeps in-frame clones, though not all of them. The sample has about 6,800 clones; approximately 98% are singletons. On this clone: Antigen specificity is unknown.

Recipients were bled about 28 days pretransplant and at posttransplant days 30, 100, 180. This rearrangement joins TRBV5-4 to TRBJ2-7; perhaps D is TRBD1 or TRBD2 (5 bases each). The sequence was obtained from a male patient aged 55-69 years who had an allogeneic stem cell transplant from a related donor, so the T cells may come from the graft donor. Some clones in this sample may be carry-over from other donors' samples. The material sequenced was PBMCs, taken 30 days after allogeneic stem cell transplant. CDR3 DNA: TGTGCCAGCAGCTCGGGACCGTACGTGGGGTACGAGCAGTACTTC. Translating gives CASSSGPYVGYEQYF.